The clone carrying this T cell receptor beta chain was recorded many times. The data were obtained in a study of neurological immune-mediated disorders. This CDR3 contains 14 residues. Germline CDR1 DFQATT, CDR2 SNEGSKA (reference sequence). V lost 3 bases, J lost 3 bases, and 12 bases lay in between. One entry per CDR3 protein, called by TCRdb with MiXCR from the 5' RACE reads. The top ten clones hold around 5.2% of a sample with 70,000 or so distinct CDR3 sequences, roughly 3.1% of them seen once. Sample: PBMCs. The chain has TRBV20-1 and TRBJ2-1; D is undetermined. The TCR originated in a woman aged 45-59 years with multiple sclerosis. The DNA of the CDR3 is TGCAGTGCTAGTCTTCAGGTAATCTACAATGAGCAGTTCTTC. Protein: CSASLQVIYNEQFF.